Shown below are 22 T cell receptor beta chains from a single sample sequenced in a study of T cell responses to AZD1222 COVID-19 vaccine. The protocol was immunoSEQ multiplex PCR, while the TCRdb copy is restricted to in-frame clones and leaves out a portion. The data show under 140,000 clones, 87% seen once. Material: peripheral blood, obtained on day 0 of AZD1222 vaccination. All receptors derive from an adult in good health.

The CDR3 loop reads CASSQGQFNTEAFF. The CDR3 DNA reads TGCGCCAGCAGCCAAGGACAGTTTAACACTGAAGCTTTCTTT. The gene calls are TRBV4-1 and TRBJ1-1, with D perhaps TRBD1 (5 bases). The CDR3 is made up of 14 amino acids. V was clipped by 1 base and J by 2 bases, with 8 bases between them. CDR1 and CDR2 from the germline V gene are MGHRA and YSYEKL.

The chain carries TRBV5-6 and TRBJ2-7; a weak D match, TRBD2 (6 bases). The CDR3 loop spans 13 amino acids. V dropped 2 bases and J dropped 0 bases, with 6 bases sitting between them. Germline V gene lookup returns CDR1 SGHDT and CDR2 YYEEEE. The CDR3 DNA reads as TGTGCCAGCAGCTTTAGCGGCTCCTACGAGCAGTACTTC. Translating gives CASSFSGSYEQYF.

This rearrangement joins TRBV18 to TRBJ1-1; 7 bases align to TRBD1. CDR3 size: 16 residues. Germline loops: CDR1 KGHSH, CDR2 LQKENI. Germline trimming cut 3 bases from V and 0 bases from J; bases unmatched to any gene: 7. The CDR3 loop reads CASSPLGQTMNTEAFF. Written as DNA, the CDR3 is TGTGCCAGCTCACCTCTGGGACAGACGATGAACACTGAAGCTTTCTTT.

The CDR3 is CASSGPPGDEDTQYF. CDR3 nucleotides: TGTGCCAGCAGCGGGCCACCAGGGGATGAGGATACGCAGTATTTT. This chain connects TRBV2 to TRBJ2-3; a possible D gene is TRBD1 (6 bases). CDR1 and CDR2 (germline): SNHLY, FYNNEI. The CDR3 covers 15 residues. V lost 6 bases to trimming and J lost 6 bases, with 19 bases between them.

This clone has only one observation. The J gene is TRBJ1-5, the V gene TRBV7-2; D might be TRBD1 (5 bases). Germline CDR1 reads SGHTA; CDR2 reads FQGNSA. CDR3 length equals 14 residues. With 1 base removed from V and 3 bases from J, the gap between germline ends came to 7 bases. The CDR3 sequence: CASSLGRDNQPQHF. CDR3 nucleotide sequence: TGTGCCAGCAGCTTAGGCAGGGACAATCAGCCCCAGCATTTT.

This clone was detected once. This rearrangement joins TRBV25-1 to TRBJ1-4; D is possibly TRBD1 (6 bases). V lost 8 bases and J lost 8, with 15 bases in between. Germline assignment: CDR1 MGHDK and CDR2 SYGVNS. CDR3 size: 13 residues. The CDR3 nucleotides are TGTGCCAGCGGGGAACAGGGACGGGAAAAACTGTTTTTT. Encoded protein: CASGEQGREKLFF. The complete variable domain, with remaining parts taken from reference TRBV25-1 and TRBJ1-4, reads EADIYQTPRYLVIGTGKKITLECSQTMGHDKMYWYQQDPGMELHLIHYSYGVNSTEKGDLSSESTVSRIRTEHFPLTLESARPSHTSQYLCASGEQGREKLFFGSGTQLSVL.

The chain recombines TRBV28 with TRBJ1-6, with D unclear. Germline lookup yields CDR1 MDHEN and CDR2 SYDVKM. With 4 bases removed from V and 7 bases from J, the gap between germline ends came to 14 bases. This CDR3 is built from 15 residues. The CDR3 DNA follows: TGTGCCAGCAGTTACACCGACAATGGGAATTCACCCCTCCACTTT. Protein: CASSYTDNGNSPLHF.

V usage is TRBV28 and J usage is TRBJ1-6; TRBD1 agrees at 9 bases. The trim removed 6 bases at V and 6 bases at J, leaving 6 bases unmatched. This CDR3 region has 15 residues. Germline lookup yields CDR1 MDHEN and CDR2 SYDVKM. The CDR3 is CASRLGTGRNSPLHF. As DNA, the CDR3 is TGTGCCAGCAGGCTCGGGACAGGGCGTAATTCACCCCTCCACTTT.

The CDR3 loop reads CASTFDRSNTEAFF. The CDR3 coding sequence is TGTGCCAGCACATTCGACAGGTCGAACACTGAAGCTTTCTTT. The chain combines TRBV6-5 with TRBJ1-1; possibly TRBD1 for D (6 bases). V was pared by 7 bases and J by 1 base, with 13 bases between. CDR3 size: 14 residues. In germline, CDR1 is MNHEY, CDR2 SVGAGI.

This clone appeared a single time. The V gene is TRBV7-3, the J gene TRBJ2-1; possibly TRBD2 for D (6 bases). Germline CDR1 and CDR2: SGHTA and FQGTGA. Trimming pared 3 bases from V and 8 bases from J, leaving 17 bases between. The CDR3 extends over 15 amino acids. The CDR3 protein is CASSFRGGGVYEQFF. The CDR3 nucleotides are TGTGCCAGCAGCTTCCGCGGAGGCGGGGTCTATGAGCAGTTCTTC.

The chain uses TRBV12-3 or TRBV12-4 and TRBJ1-1; no clear D. The CDR3 runs 13 residues. Deletions cut 2 bases from V and 1 base from J, with 5 bases between. CDR3 in amino acids: CASSLFSNTEAFF. Written as DNA, the CDR3 is TGTGCCAGCAGTTTATTCTCGAACACTGAAGCTTTCTTT.

The rearrangement joins TRBV11-3 to TRBJ2-1, with 8 bases fitting TRBD2. Germline CDR1 and CDR2: SGHNT and YENEEA. The trim removed 5 bases at V and 3 bases at J, leaving 12 bases unmatched. The CDR3 runs 17 residues. CDR3 loop: CASSPHGLAGVYNEQFF. CDR3 nucleotide sequence: TGTGCCAGCAGCCCCCACGGTCTAGCGGGTGTCTACAATGAGCAGTTCTTC.

The chain links TRBV6-1 to TRBJ1-2; 10 bases align to TRBD1. The V gene's germline CDR1 is MNHNS and CDR2 SASEGT. The CDR3 consists of 15 residues. The ends lost 0 bases at V and 6 bases at J; junction bases unmatched: 4. In DNA, the CDR3 is TGTGCCAGCAGTGAAGCTTGGGACAGGGGTGATGGCTACACCTTC. Its translation is CASSEAWDRGDGYTF.

CDR3 sequence: CASSLAGAPSMNTEAFF. The CDR3 bases are TGTGCCAGCAGTTTAGCGGGGGCCCCCTCCATGAACACTGAAGCTTTCTTT. V and J are TRBV28 and TRBJ1-1; weak D call: TRBD1 (6 bases). V lost 2 bases and J 0 bases, leaving 16 bases between the germline ends. Germline CDR1 MDHEN, CDR2 SYDVKM. The CDR3 has 17 amino acids.

The genes are TRBV3-1 (or the pseudogene TRBV3-2) and TRBJ1-5; TRBD1 might be the D (6 bases). Germline lookup yields CDR1 LGHDT and CDR2 YNNKEL (reference sequence). V lost 2 bases, J lost 2 bases, and 10 bases lay in between. CDR3 length: 15 amino acids. CDR3 nucleotides: TGTGCCAGCAGCCAAATGGGGGCTGGCAATCAGCCCCAGCATTTT. Protein sequence: CASSQMGAGNQPQHF.

The chain is built from TRBV7-3 and TRBJ1-2; 8 nucleotides agree with TRBD1. Germline-derived CDR1 and CDR2 are SGHTA and FQGTGA. The junction had 5 bases not matched to a gene; V was cut back by 5 bases and J by 0 bases. There are 15 residues in the CDR3. CDR3 sequence (DNA): TGTGCCAGCAGCCCCGGACAGGGAGCTAACTATGGCTACACCTTC. As protein: CASSPGQGANYGYTF.

The gene calls are TRBV6-1 and TRBJ1-4; weak D call: TRBD1 (5 bases). The CDR3 has 17 residues. The germline CDR1 and CDR2 sequences are MNHNS and SASEGT. The germline V and J ends were trimmed by 2 bases and 0 bases, with 13 bases remaining between them. In DNA form, the CDR3 reads TGTGCCAGCAGTGAACCCGACAGAGCAGCAACTAATGAAAAACTGTTTTTT. Protein sequence: CASSEPDRAATNEKLFF.

The rearrangement links TRBV19 to TRBJ1-1, with D possibly being TRBD1 (6 bases). The CDR3 is made up of 18 amino acids. Germline CDR1 reads LNHDA; CDR2 reads SQIVND (reference sequence). V lost 3 bases and J lost 4, with 24 bases in between. In DNA form, the CDR3 reads TGTGCCAGTAGTATTAGACGCGGGGCAGGGGCGACGAGCACTGAAGCTTTCTTT. As protein: CASSIRRGAGATSTEAFF.

The rearrangement uses TRBV27 and TRBJ1-2, with D tentatively TRBD1 (5 bases). This CDR3 contains 13 residues. Trimming removed 0 bases at V and 4 bases at J, with 6 bases between. Germline values: CDR1 MNHEY, CDR2 SMNVEV (reference sequence). The CDR3 reads CASSLSQAYGYTF. The CDR3 DNA is TGTGCCAGCAGTTTATCACAGGCCTATGGCTACACCTTC.

This clone was seen more than once but under ten times. This chain links TRBV10-3 with TRBJ2-7, with TRBD1 identical over 7 bases. V lost 4 bases to trimming and J lost 4 bases; unmatched junction nucleotides: 4. The CDR3 is 13 amino acids. In germline, CDR1 is ENHRY, CDR2 SYGVKD. This CDR3 is CAISGQGGYEQYF. DNA for the CDR3: TGTGCCATCAGTGGACAGGGTGGGTACGAGCAGTACTTC.

The chain carries TRBV5-6 and TRBJ2-7, with D unresolved. V lost 5 bases, J lost 0 bases, and 15 bases lay in between. The CDR3 totals 15 residues. From germline, CDR1 is SGHDT and CDR2 YYEEEE. Here the CDR3 reads CASRATAASSYEQYF. As DNA, the CDR3 is TGTGCCAGCAGGGCGACGGCGGCGAGCTCCTACGAGCAGTACTTC.

This rearrangement joins TRBV13 to TRBJ1-4; the match to TRBD1 covers 9 bases. V lost 2 bases to trimming and J lost 8 bases; unmatched junction nucleotides: 3. Germline V CDR1 and CDR2: PRHDT, FYEKMQ (reference sequence). The CDR3 totals 14 residues. CDR3 region: CASSLYGTGEKLFF. The DNA for the CDR3 is TGTGCCAGCAGCTTATACGGGACAGGGGAAAAACTGTTTTTT.